The subject of this entry is one T cell receptor (beta chain). Germline loops: CDR1 MGHRA, CDR2 YSYEKL. The ends were cut back, 1 base at V and 5 bases at J, with 17 bases in the middle. The CDR3 sequence is 16 residues long. These data originate in a study of blood T cell repertoires in COVID-19. About the study: Samples came from the United States, Italy and Spain, spanning acute and convalescent COVID-19. The analysed material was cDNA or gDNA that came from T cells, B-cell-depleted T cells, or PBMCs.

Repertoires were generated with immunoSEQ multiplex PCR, while TCRdb's copy carries only in-frame clones and drops some. In the table there are about 280,000 clones, roughly nine tenths of which are singletons. This TCR came from a man in his forties or fifties with acute or convalescent COVID-19. The specimen was peripheral blood. The chain employs TRBV4-1 and TRBJ2-5; D possibly corresponds to TRBD2 (7 bases). The CDR3 protein is CASSQVGGAVGETQYF. The CDR3 DNA reads TGCGCCAGCAGCCAAGTAGGGGGGGCGGTAGGGGAGACCCAGTACTTC.